This entry features one T cell receptor beta chain sequence. This CDR3 spans 15 amino acids. The J segment lost 6 bases and the V segment lost 8 bases, leaving 8 bases of the junction unmatched. Germline CDR1 and CDR2: MNHNS and SASEGT. Replicate PCRs from sorted subsets contained roughly 220 ng DNA, which is around 29,000 T cell genomes. Sequencing was performed with immunoSEQ multiplex PCR; in TCRdb, only in-frame clones are kept and a portion is missing. Of millions of clones listed, 95% are singletons. The sample belongs to a study of shared clonotypes between healthy human individuals. This receptor was taken from a man aged 18 to 29 in good health. The sequenced material came from naive CD4+ T cells sorted from blood. Subset denoted: CD45RA+ positively selected. The chain combines TRBV6-1 with TRBJ1-5; 12 bases line up with TRBD1. The CDR3 sequence: CASDRGQGAGQPQHF. In DNA form, the CDR3 reads TGTGCCAGCGACCGGGGACAGGGGGCAGGTCAGCCCCAGCATTTT.